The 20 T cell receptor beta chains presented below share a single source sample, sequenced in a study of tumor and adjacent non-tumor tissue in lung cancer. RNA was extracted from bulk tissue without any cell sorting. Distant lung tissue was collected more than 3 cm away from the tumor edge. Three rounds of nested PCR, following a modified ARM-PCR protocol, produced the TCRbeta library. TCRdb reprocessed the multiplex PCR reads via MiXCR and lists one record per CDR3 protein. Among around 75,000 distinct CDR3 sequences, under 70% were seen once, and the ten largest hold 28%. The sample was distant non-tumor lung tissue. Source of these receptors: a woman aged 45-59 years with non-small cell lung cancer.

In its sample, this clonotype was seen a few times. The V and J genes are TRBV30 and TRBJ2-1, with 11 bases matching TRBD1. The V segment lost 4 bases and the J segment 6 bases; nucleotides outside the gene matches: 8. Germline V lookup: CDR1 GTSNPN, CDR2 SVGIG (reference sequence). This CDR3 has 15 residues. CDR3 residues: CAWTETGTGGNEQFF. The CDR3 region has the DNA TGTGCCTGGACTGAGACCGGGACAGGGGGCAATGAGCAGTTCTTC. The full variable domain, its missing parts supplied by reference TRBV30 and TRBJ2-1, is SQTIHQWPATLVQPVGSPLSLECTVEGTSNPNLYWYRQAAGRGLQLLFYSVGIGQISSEVPQNLSASRPQDRQFILSSKKLLLSDSGFYLCAWTETGTGGNEQFFGPGTRLTVL.

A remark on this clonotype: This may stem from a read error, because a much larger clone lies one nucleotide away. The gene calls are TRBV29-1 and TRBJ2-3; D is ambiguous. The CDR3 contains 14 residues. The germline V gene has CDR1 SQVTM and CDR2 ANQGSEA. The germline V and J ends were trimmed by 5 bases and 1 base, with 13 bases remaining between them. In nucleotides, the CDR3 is TGCAGCGTTATTAGCAGGAGCCGCACAGATACGCAGTATTTT. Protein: CSVISRSRTDTQYF.

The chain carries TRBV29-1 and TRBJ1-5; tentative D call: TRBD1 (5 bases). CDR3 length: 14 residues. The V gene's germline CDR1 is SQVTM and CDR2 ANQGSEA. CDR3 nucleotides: TGCAGAGTAGCGGACAAGGGAGGGTTTAATGCCCAGCATTTT. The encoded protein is CRVADKGGFNAQHF.

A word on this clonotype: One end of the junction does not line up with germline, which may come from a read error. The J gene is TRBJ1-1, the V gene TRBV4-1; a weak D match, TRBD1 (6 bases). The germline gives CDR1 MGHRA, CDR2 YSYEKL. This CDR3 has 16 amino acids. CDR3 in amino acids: CASSQDRYRADTEGFF. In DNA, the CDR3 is TGTGCCAGCAGCCAAGATCGTTACAGGGCGGACACTGAAGGTTTCTTT.

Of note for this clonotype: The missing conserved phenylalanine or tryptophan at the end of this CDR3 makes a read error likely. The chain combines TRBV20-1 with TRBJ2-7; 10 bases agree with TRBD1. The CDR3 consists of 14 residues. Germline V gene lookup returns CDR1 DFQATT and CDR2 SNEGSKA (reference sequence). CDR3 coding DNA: TGCACTGCTAGACCAATGGACAGGGGGAACGAGCAGTACTCC. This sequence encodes CTARPMDRGNEQYS.

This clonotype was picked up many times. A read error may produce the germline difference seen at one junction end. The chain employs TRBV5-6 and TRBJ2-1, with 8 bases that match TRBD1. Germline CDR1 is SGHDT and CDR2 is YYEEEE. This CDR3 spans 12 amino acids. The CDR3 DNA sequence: TGTGCCAGCAGCTTGTCGCAGGGGGCGATGGACTTC. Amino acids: CASSLSQGAMDF.

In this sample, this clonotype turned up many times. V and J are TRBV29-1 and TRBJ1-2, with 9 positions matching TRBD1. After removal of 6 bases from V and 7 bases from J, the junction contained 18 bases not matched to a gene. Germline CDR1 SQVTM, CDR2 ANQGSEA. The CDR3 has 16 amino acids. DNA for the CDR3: TGCAGCGTCCAACCCGGGAGGGACAGGGCTTCTAGTGGCTACACCTTC. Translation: CSVQPGRDRASSGYTF.

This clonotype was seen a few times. The CDR3 protein is CASSHYWPYGSYNEQFF. CDR3 in DNA: TGTGCCAGCAGCCATTACTGGCCATACGGCTCCTACAATGAGCAGTTCTTC. The rearrangement joins TRBV14 to TRBJ2-1, with no clear D. Germline CDR1 SGHDN, CDR2 FVKESK. The V gene lost 3 bases and the J gene lost 0 bases, with 15 bases spanning the gap. The CDR3 is 17 amino acids.

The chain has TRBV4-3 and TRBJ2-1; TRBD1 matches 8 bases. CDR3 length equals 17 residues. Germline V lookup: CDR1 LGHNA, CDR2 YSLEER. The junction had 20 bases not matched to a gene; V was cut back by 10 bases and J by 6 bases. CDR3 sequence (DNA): TGCGCCAACAACCAAGATCCGGCGACAGGGGTTGGCAATGAGCAGTTCTTC. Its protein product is CANNQDPATGVGNEQFF.

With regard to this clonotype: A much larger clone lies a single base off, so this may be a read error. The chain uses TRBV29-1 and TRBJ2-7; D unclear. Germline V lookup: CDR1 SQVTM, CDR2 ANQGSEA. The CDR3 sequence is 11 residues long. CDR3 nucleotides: TGCAGAGTTGATCGTGGCTACGAGCAGTACTTC. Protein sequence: CRVDRGYEQYF.

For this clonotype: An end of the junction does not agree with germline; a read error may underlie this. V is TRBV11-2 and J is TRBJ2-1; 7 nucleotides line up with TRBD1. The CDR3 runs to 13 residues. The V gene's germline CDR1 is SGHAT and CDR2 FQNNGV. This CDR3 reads CDSSSGQAIEQFF. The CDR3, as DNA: TGTGACAGCAGCTCAGGACAGGCCATTGAGCAGTTCTTC.

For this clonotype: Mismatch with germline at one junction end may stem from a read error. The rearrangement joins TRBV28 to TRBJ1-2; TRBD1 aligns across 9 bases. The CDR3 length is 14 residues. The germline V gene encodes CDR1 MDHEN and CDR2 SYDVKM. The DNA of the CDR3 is TGTACCAGCAGTCCGGCGGGACAGGGTTATGGCTACACCTTC. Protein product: CTSSPAGQGYGYTF.

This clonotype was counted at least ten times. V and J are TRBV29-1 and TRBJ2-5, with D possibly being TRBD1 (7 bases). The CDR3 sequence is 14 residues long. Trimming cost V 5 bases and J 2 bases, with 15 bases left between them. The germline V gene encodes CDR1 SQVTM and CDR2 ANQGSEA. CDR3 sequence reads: CSVSQGGFQETQYF. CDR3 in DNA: TGCAGCGTTTCTCAGGGGGGATTTCAAGAGACCCAGTACTTC. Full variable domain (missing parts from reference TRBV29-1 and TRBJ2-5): SAVISQKPSRDICQRGTSLTIQCQVDSQVTMMFWYRQQPGQSLTLIATANQGSEATYESGFVIDKFPISRPNLTFSTLTVSNMSPEDSSIYLCSVSQGGFQETQYFGPGTRLLVL.

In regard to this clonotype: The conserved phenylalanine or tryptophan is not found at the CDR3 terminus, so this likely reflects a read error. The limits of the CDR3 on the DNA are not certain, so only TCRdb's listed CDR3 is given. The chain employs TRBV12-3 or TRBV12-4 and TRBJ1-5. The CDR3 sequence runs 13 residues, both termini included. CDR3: CASSLLSNQPRHS.

CDR3: CASSETSGILPVQFF. CDR3 DNA: TGTGCCAGCAGTGAGACTAGCGGGATTCTCCCCGTGCAGTTCTTC. The chain couples TRBV2 to TRBJ2-1; TRBD2 matches 11 bases. V shed 3 bases and J 12 bases; nucleotides not matched to a gene: 10. Germline CDR1 SNHLY, CDR2 FYNNEI. The CDR3 has 15 amino acids.

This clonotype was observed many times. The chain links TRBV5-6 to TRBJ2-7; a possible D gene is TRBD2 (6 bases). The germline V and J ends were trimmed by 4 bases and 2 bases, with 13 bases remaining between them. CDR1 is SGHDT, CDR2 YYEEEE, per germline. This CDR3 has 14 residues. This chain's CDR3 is CASSETGVPYEQYF. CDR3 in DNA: TGTGCCAGCAGCGAGACGGGGGTTCCCTACGAGCAGTACTTC.

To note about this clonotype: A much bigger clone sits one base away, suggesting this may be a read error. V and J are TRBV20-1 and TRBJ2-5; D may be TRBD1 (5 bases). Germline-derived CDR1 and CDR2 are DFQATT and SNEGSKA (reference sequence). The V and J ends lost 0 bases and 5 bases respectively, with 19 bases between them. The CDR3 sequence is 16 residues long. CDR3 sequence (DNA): TGCAGTGCTAGAGAAACCCTTAGGGGTTCCAAGGAGACCCAGTACTTC. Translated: CSARETLRGSKETQYF.

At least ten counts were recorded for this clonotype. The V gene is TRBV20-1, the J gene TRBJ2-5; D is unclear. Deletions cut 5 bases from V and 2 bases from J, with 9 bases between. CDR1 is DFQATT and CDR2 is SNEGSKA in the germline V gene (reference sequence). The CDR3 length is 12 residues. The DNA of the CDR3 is TGCAGTGCTGACGCTAGACAAGAGACCCAGTACTTC. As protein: CSADARQETQYF.

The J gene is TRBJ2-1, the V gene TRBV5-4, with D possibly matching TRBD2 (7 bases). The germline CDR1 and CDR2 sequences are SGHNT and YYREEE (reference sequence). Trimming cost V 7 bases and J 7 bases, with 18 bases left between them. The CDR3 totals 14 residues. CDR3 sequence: CASGGAGDGNEQFF. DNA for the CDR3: TGTGCCAGCGGGGGGGCGGGAGATGGGAATGAGCAGTTCTTC.

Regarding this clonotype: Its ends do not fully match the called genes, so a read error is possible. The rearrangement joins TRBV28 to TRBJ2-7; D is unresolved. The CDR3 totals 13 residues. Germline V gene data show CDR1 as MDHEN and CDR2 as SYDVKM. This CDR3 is CVSKASGSYEQYF. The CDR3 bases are TGTGTCAGCAAGGCATCCGGCTCCTACGAGCAGTACTTC.